This T cell receptor (beta chain) was recorded in a study of blood T cell repertoires in COVID-19. This clone came up once. Germline V gives CDR1 MNHEY, CDR2 SVGAGI. CDR3 length: 16 residues. V lost 0 bases to trimming and J lost 5 bases; unmatched junction nucleotides: 8. Sequencing used immunoSEQ multiplex PCR; TCRdb keeps in-frame clones, though not all of them. The sample lists over 200,000 clones, around nine tenths occurring once. Sequenced: peripheral blood. The rearrangement uses TRBV6-5 and TRBJ2-5, with 8 bases fitting TRBD1. The clonotype was recovered from a woman in her sixties or seventies with acute or convalescent COVID-19. The CDR3 sequence is CASSYSRTGSEETQYF. For the CDR3, the DNA is TGTGCCAGCAGTTACTCTCGGACAGGGAGTGAGGAGACCCAGTACTTC.